These T cell receptor beta chains were read from a single sample in a study of blood T cell repertoires in COVID-19. Profiled with immunoSEQ multiplex PCR; TCRdb holds only in-frame clones, not every one. The sample includes 15,000 to 20,000 clones, approximately 89% of them seen just once. Sequencing input: peripheral blood. These receptors originate from a man aged 55-75 years with active COVID-19. CDR3s include the opening cysteine and the closing phenylalanine or tryptophan. Each record gives: clone size, J gene, D gene, V gene, CDR3 protein, CDR3 DNA. D genes are given only for firm matches. Not all rows give a size; the values are once, few, many and, for expanded clones, a class.

.	TRBJ2-7	.	TRBV7-2	CASSLATAVNSYEQYF	TGTGCCAGCAGCTTAGCAACGGCGGTGAACTCCTACGAGCAGTACTTC
.	TRBJ1-2	.	TRBV29-1	CSVDPAGPDHGYTF	TGCAGCGTAGACCCCGCAGGGCCCGATCATGGCTACACCTTC
few	TRBJ2-2	TRBD1	TRBV28	CASRGASDRDTGELFF	TGTGCCAGCCGGGGCGCTTCGGACAGGGACACCGGGGAGCTGTTTTTT
.	TRBJ2-1	TRBD2	TRBV2	CATPPRAGVFYNEQFF	TGTGCCACGCCACCCAGGGCGGGGGTGTTTTACAATGAGCAGTTCTTC
once	TRBJ1-2	.	TRBV10-1	CAGRLGLNYGYTF	TGCGCCGGCCGGCTGGGGCTCAACTATGGCTACACCTTC
.	TRBJ2-7	TRBD1	TRBV2	CARGTGDVGSYEQYF	TGTGCCAGAGGGACAGGGGACGTCGGCTCCTACGAGCAGTACTTC
.	TRBJ2-3	TRBD2	TRBV10-1	CASSPVTSGERDTQYF	TGCGCCAGCTCTCCAGTGACTAGCGGGGAGAGGGATACGCAGTATTTT
.	TRBJ2-2	TRBD2	TRBV29-1	CSARMGLLNTGELFF	TGCAGCGCCCGGATGGGACTACTTAACACCGGGGAGCTGTTTTTT
.	TRBJ1-2	.	TRBV28	CASREDGRTGYTF	TGTGCCAGCAGGGAGGACGGACGTACTGGCTACACCTTC
.	TRBJ2-5	.	TRBV29-1	CSVVWRRRETQYF	TGCAGCGTTGTATGGCGGCGGCGGGAGACCCAGTACTTC
.	TRBJ2-3	.	TRBV7-9	CASSYLGVSDTQYF	TGTGCCAGCAGCTACCTAGGGGTATCAGATACGCAGTATTTT
.	TRBJ1-2	.	TRBV28	CASSPSGLYGYTF	TGCGCCAGCAGTCCATCAGGCCTCTATGGCTACACCTTC